This entry features one TCR beta chain sequence. Its target is not known. Sample-barcoded 5' priming and a J-beta primer mix drove a second PCR of 7 to 11 cycles. Each CDR3 protein gets one entry after TCRdb re-called the 5' RACE reads with MiXCR. The data show 700,000 or so distinct CDR3 sequences, about a fifth seen once. This sample is drawn from a study of blood T cells in healthy people across ages. General study results and limits: Naive CD4+ cells and diversity were both higher in long-lived donors than in aged donors. As naive T cell percentage varied, TCR beta diversity correlated strongly with it. No conclusive comparison of naive versus antigen-experienced cells was possible with unsorted PBMCs.

No fewer than 7 million PBMCs went into each sample. Sequencing was carried out using blood. This TCR was sampled from a man between 70 and 80 years old in good health.

CDR3: CASSSILRTRGDNEQFF. The CDR3 DNA follows: TGTGCCAGCAGCTCCATTCTCCGGACTAGGGGGGACAATGAGCAGTTCTTC. This rearrangement joins TRBV7-3 to TRBJ2-1, with D possibly being TRBD2 (7 bases). The V gene lost 4 bases and the J gene lost 5 bases, with 21 bases spanning the gap. The CDR3 runs 17 residues. In germline, CDR1 is SGHTA, CDR2 FQGTGA. The full variable domain, rest sourced from reference TRBV7-3 and TRBJ2-1, is GAGVSQTPSNKVTEKGKYVELRCDPISGHTALYWYRQSLGQGPEFLIYFQGTGAADDSGLPNDRFFAVRPEGSVSTLKIQRTERGDSAVYLCASSSILRTRGDNEQFFGPGTRLTVL.